The text below deals with one T cell receptor beta chain. Its specificity is unknown. This sample was included in a study of OX40 agonist ivuxolimab in advanced cancers. Study summary: Patients enrolled in dose escalation were diagnosed with hepatocellular carcinoma, melanoma, renal cell or head and neck cancer.

Study conclusions and caveats: It was not determined which antigens were specifically recognized by the peripheral T cells that had undergone clonal expansion. Among the lowest levels of clonal expansion were found in partial responders at 0.1-3.0 mg/kg.

The V gene lost 0 bases and the J gene lost 5 bases, with 11 bases spanning the gap. The CDR3 sequence is 15 residues long. Germline-derived CDR1 and CDR2 are MNHNY and SVGAGI (reference sequence). Libraries were prepared by immunoSEQ multiplex PCR; TCRdb keeps only in-frame clonotypes and omits some of them. The table shows 48,000 or so clones, with roughly 81% occurring only once. The source material was CD4+ or CD8+ T cells sorted from blood, sampled in a trial of the OX40 agonist ivuxolimab. The receptor was isolated from an adult with an advanced solid tumor such as melanoma, head and neck, liver or kidney cancer. This rearrangement joins TRBV6-6 to TRBJ1-5, with D possibly TRBD1 on 5 matching bases. CDR3 nucleotides: TGTGCCAGCAGTTACTCATCCCAGGGTCATCAGCCCCAGCATTTT. It yields the protein CASSYSSQGHQPQHF.